This passage covers 27 T cell receptor beta chains from one sample sequenced in a study of T cells in tumors after PD-1 blockade. Method: immunoSEQ multiplex PCR; TCRdb's copy keeps in-frame clones and lacks some. The data contain 55,000 to 65,000 clones, about 82% of them singletons. The input for sequencing was PBMCs, taken before anti-PD-1 treatment. The receptors originated from a human donor with basal cell carcinoma.

The chain links TRBV5-4 to TRBJ1-1; tentatively, D is TRBD1 (6 bases). Trimming removed 0 bases at V and 5 bases at J, with 11 bases between. CDR1 SGHNT and CDR2 YYREEE come from the germline V gene (reference sequence). This CDR3 has 14 amino acids. CDR3 loop: CASSLDPQGTEAFF. Written as DNA, the CDR3 is TGTGCCAGCAGCTTGGATCCGCAGGGGACTGAAGCTTTCTTT. Using reference TRBV5-4 and TRBJ1-1 for the parts outside the CDR3, the full variable domain is ETGVTQSPTHLIKTRGQQVTLRCSSQSGHNTVSWYQQALGQGPQFIFQYYREEENGRGNFPPRFSGLQFPNYSSELNVNALELDDSALYLCASSLDPQGTEAFFGQGTRLTVV.

This clone was detected only once. V gene TRBV28 combines with J gene TRBJ1-2; D perhaps matches TRBD1 (5 bases). Between the trimmed V and J ends, which lost 6 bases and 5 bases, there was a span of 16 bases. The germline CDR1 and CDR2 sequences are MDHEN and SYDVKM. This CDR3 region has 14 residues. CDR3 protein: CASSTRGRAYGYTF. The DNA for the CDR3 is TGTGCCAGCAGCACTCGGGGCAGGGCGTATGGCTACACCTTC.

J is TRBJ2-1 and V is TRBV25-1; a possible D gene is TRBD1 (6 bases). Germline CDR1 MGHDK, CDR2 SYGVNS. With 3 bases removed from V and 2 bases from J, the gap between germline ends came to 11 bases. The CDR3 covers 15 residues. The CDR3 coding sequence is TGTGCCAGCAGTGATCTAGGGACACCCTACAATGAGCAGTTCTTC. Residues: CASSDLGTPYNEQFF.

This CDR3 is CASSLAEGFQNEKLFF. The DNA of the CDR3 is TGTGCCAGCAGCTTGGCTGAGGGTTTCCAGAATGAAAAACTGTTTTTT. The chain has TRBV5-4 and TRBJ1-4; D unclear. This CDR3 spans 16 amino acids. Per germline, CDR1 SGHNT and CDR2 YYREEE (reference sequence). V lost 0 bases to trimming and J lost 5 bases, with 14 bases between them.

This clone was recorded only once. CDR3 amino acids: CASSPRDVGSSYNEQFF. The CDR3 nucleotides are TGTGCCAGCAGCCCCCGGGACGTCGGGAGCTCCTACAATGAGCAGTTCTTC. This rearrangement joins TRBV13 to TRBJ2-1; possibly TRBD2 for D (6 bases). The V end was cut by 5 bases, the J end by 0 bases, with 17 bases between. This CDR3 region has 17 residues. The germline CDR1 and CDR2 sequences are PRHDT and FYEKMQ (reference sequence).

This sequence joins TRBV7-9 and TRBJ1-2; 7 bases align to TRBD1. With V trimmed by 4 bases and J by 2 bases, 4 bases remained unmatched. Germline values: CDR1 SEHNR, CDR2 FQNEAQ (reference sequence). The CDR3 runs to 14 residues. In DNA, the CDR3 is TGTGCCAGCAGCTCGGGACAGCACAACTATGGCTACACCTTC. It specifies CASSSGQHNYGYTF.

V usage is TRBV7-9 and J usage is TRBJ2-2; 7 positions match TRBD2. The V segment lost 1 base and the J segment 4 bases; nucleotides outside the gene matches: 3. Germline CDR1 and CDR2: SEHNR and FQNEAQ (reference sequence). The CDR3 covers 15 residues. The CDR3, as DNA: TGTGCCAGCAGCTTAGGTCCGGGGGGCACCGGGGAGCTGTTTTTT. Residues: CASSLGPGGTGELFF.

This chain joins TRBV6-5 and TRBJ1-2; tentatively, D is TRBD1 (5 bases). The CDR3 consists of 15 residues. The germline V gene has CDR1 MNHEY and CDR2 SVGAGI. With 2 bases removed from V and 0 bases from J, the gap between germline ends came to 10 bases. The CDR3 nucleotides are TGTGCCAGCAGTTACGGCGACAGAACTAACTATGGCTACACCTTC. Its protein is CASSYGDRTNYGYTF.

The chain carries TRBV5-1 and TRBJ2-3; the D is unclear. Germline CDR1 is SGHRS and CDR2 is YFSETQ. The V end lost 5 bases, the J end lost 0 bases, and 10 bases lay between the germline ends. The CDR3 totals 14 residues. The CDR3 reads CASRVSPSTDTQYF. The CDR3 DNA follows: TGCGCCAGCAGGGTTTCTCCCAGCACAGATACGCAGTATTTT.

This chain links TRBV10-3 with TRBJ2-5; the match to TRBD2 covers 12 bases. Germline trimming cut 5 bases from V and 2 bases from J; bases unmatched to any gene: 3. Germline CDR1 ENHRY, CDR2 SYGVKD. The CDR3 is 15 amino acids. DNA for the CDR3: TGTGCCATCAGTCCGACTAGCGGGGGACAAGAGACCCAGTACTTC. It yields the protein CAISPTSGGQETQYF.

The V call is TRBV5-1, the J call TRBJ2-2; D may match TRBD1 or TRBD2 (6 bases each). V gave up 6 bases and J gave up 7 bases, with 19 bases separating them. Germline V gene lookup returns CDR1 SGHRS and CDR2 YFSETQ. This CDR3 is 15 amino acids long. The CDR3 DNA is TGCGCCAGCACCCCCGACGGGGGCGAGGTCGGGGAGCTGTTTTTT. It codes for CASTPDGGEVGELFF.

The CDR3 coding sequence is TGTGCCAGCAGCTTTTTGATCTTCGGGACAGGGGGGAGTGATACGCAGTATTTT. Its translation is CASSFLIFGTGGSDTQYF. V usage is TRBV5-4 and J usage is TRBJ2-3; TRBD1 matches at 11 bases. The germline CDR1 and CDR2 sequences are SGHNT and YYREEE (reference sequence). The CDR3 runs to 18 residues. J was trimmed by 6 bases and V by 2 bases; bases with no gene match: 14.

J is TRBJ2-2 and V is TRBV19; TRBD2 might be the D (6 bases). The germline V gene has CDR1 LNHDA and CDR2 SQIVND (reference sequence). This CDR3 comprises 16 residues. V was pared by 7 bases and J by 1 base, with 16 bases between. CDR3 amino acids: CASNPAGRRNTGELFF. The DNA for the CDR3 is TGTGCCAGTAACCCCGCGGGAAGGAGGAACACCGGGGAGCTGTTTTTT.

The rearrangement links TRBV6-6 to TRBJ1-2, with 10 bases that match TRBD1. The V gene's germline CDR1 is MNHNY and CDR2 SVGAGI (reference sequence). V dropped 2 bases and J dropped 8; count of bases not matched to a gene: 5. The CDR3 covers 14 residues. The CDR3 region is CASSYGTGALGYTF. The CDR3 region has the DNA TGTGCCAGCAGTTACGGGACAGGGGCTTTGGGCTACACCTTC.

This chain joins TRBV3-1 (or the pseudogene TRBV3-2) and TRBJ2-1; the match to TRBD2 covers 16 bases. Germline V CDR1 and CDR2: LGHDT, YNNKEL (reference sequence). The ends lost 4 bases at V and 6 bases at J; junction bases unmatched: 6. There are 17 residues in the CDR3. This chain's CDR3 is CASSLGLAGGDVNEQFF. The DNA of the CDR3 is TGTGCCAGCAGCCTGGGACTAGCGGGGGGGGACGTCAATGAGCAGTTCTTC.

This clone was observed a few times. This CDR3 is CASSLAPASSYNSPLHF. The DNA of the CDR3 is TGTGCCAGCTCACTCGCGCCGGCCAGCTCCTATAATTCACCCCTCCACTTT. The V gene is TRBV18, the J gene TRBJ1-6; D is unresolved. CDR3 length equals 17 residues. V gave up 4 bases and J gave up 0 bases, with 13 bases separating them. Germline V gene data show CDR1 as KGHSH and CDR2 as LQKENI.

Only one count was recorded for this clone. The chain carries TRBV19 and TRBJ2-7, with D unclear. The germline CDR1 and CDR2 sequences are LNHDA and SQIVND (reference sequence). The CDR3 contains 13 residues. The V gene lost 3 bases and the J gene lost 0 bases, with 6 bases spanning the gap. The CDR3 region has the DNA TGTGCCAGTAGTATGTTTAACTCCTACGAGCAGTACTTC. It encodes CASSMFNSYEQYF. Complete variable domain (other parts from reference TRBV19 and TRBJ2-7): DGGITQSPKYLFRKEGQNVTLSCEQNLNHDAMYWYRQDPGQGLRLIYYSQIVNDFQKGDIAEGYSVSREKKESFPLTVTSAQKNPTAFYLCASSMFNSYEQYFGPGTRLTVT.

This chain uses TRBV5-4 with TRBJ2-5, with D tentatively TRBD2 (6 bases). Germline CDR1 is SGHNT and CDR2 is YYREEE (reference sequence). V was pared by 2 bases and J by 2 bases, with 13 bases between. This CDR3 region has 15 residues. The CDR3 DNA follows: TGTGCCAGCAGCTTTGTGGGGGAGGTGCAAGAGACCCAGTACTTC. Translation gives CASSFVGEVQETQYF.

V and J are TRBV6-2 or TRBV6-3 and TRBJ2-3; TRBD2 aligns across 9 bases. J gave up 4 bases and V 2 bases, and 7 bases lay outside the gene matches. In germline, CDR1 is MNHEY, CDR2 SVGEGT. This CDR3 has 16 residues. CDR3 DNA sequence: TGTGCCAGCAGTTACATTGGGACTAGCTCCTCAGATACGCAGTATTTT. Residues: CASSYIGTSSSDTQYF.

This clone was detected only once. This rearrangement joins TRBV7-8 to TRBJ1-5; 7 positions agree with TRBD1. Unmatched junction bases numbered 6, after V lost 1 base and J lost 0 bases. Germline loops: CDR1 SGHVS, CDR2 FQNEAQ. The CDR3 covers 17 residues. Here the CDR3 reads CASSLGYRGNSNQPQHF. As DNA, the CDR3 is TGTGCCAGCAGCTTAGGATACAGGGGTAATAGCAATCAGCCCCAGCATTTT.

The V and J genes are TRBV30 and TRBJ2-3, with 9 positions matching TRBD1. After removal of 3 bases from V and 6 bases from J, the junction contained 4 bases not matched to a gene. The CDR3 length is 13 residues. CDR1 is GTSNPN and CDR2 is SVGIG in the germline V gene (reference sequence). The CDR3 is CAWRWDRADTQYF. For the CDR3, the DNA is TGTGCCTGGAGGTGGGACAGGGCCGATACGCAGTATTTT.

Here the CDR3 DNA reads TGTGCCAGCAGCTGGGGACTAGCGGGGGGTGGAGATACGCAGTATTTT. The encoded protein is CASSWGLAGGGDTQYF. V is TRBV7-8 and J is TRBJ2-3; the match to TRBD2 covers 15 bases. Germline loops: CDR1 SGHVS, CDR2 FQNEAQ. The CDR3 loop spans 16 amino acids. The V and J ends lost 4 bases and 5 bases, in that order; junction bases with no gene match: 4.

The V call is TRBV6-5, the J call TRBJ2-3; the match to TRBD2 covers 9 bases. This CDR3 is 15 amino acids long. The ends lost 8 bases at V and 2 bases at J; junction bases unmatched: 8. The germline V gene has CDR1 MNHEY and CDR2 SVGAGI. The CDR3 sequence: CASLGGGALTDTQYF. The CDR3 bases are TGTGCCAGCCTAGGCGGGGGGGCCCTCACAGATACGCAGTATTTT.

The chain links TRBV11-1 to TRBJ2-2; 9 bases align to TRBD2. In germline, CDR1 is SGHAT, CDR2 FQDESV (reference sequence). V lost 3 bases to trimming and J lost 1 base; unmatched junction nucleotides: 3. The CDR3 has 16 residues. The CDR3 protein is CASSFLAGVNTGELFF. The DNA of the CDR3 is TGTGCCAGCAGCTTTTTAGCGGGGGTGAACACCGGGGAGCTGTTTTTT.

The chain carries TRBV7-8 and TRBJ1-2; 10 nucleotides agree with TRBD1. The V segment lost 4 bases and the J segment 3 bases; nucleotides outside the gene matches: 8. The CDR3 is made up of 16 amino acids. Germline V gives CDR1 SGHVS, CDR2 FQNEAQ. Written as DNA, the CDR3 is TGTGCCAGCAGCTCCCGGGACAGGGGTAGTGACTATGGCTACACCTTC. This encodes CASSSRDRGSDYGYTF.

This chain uses TRBV19 with TRBJ1-5; D unclear. This CDR3 is built from 15 residues. Germline CDR1 reads LNHDA; CDR2 reads SQIVND (reference sequence). The germline V and J ends were trimmed by 3 bases and 3 bases, with 12 bases remaining between them. Written as DNA, the CDR3 is TGTGCCAGTAGTATGTTTCTGGGGTTCAATCAGCCCCAGCATTTT. Translating gives CASSMFLGFNQPQHF.

This clone has a single count. The rearrangement joins TRBV29-1 to TRBJ1-2; D unresolved. Germline V gives CDR1 SQVTM, CDR2 ANQGSEA. Trimming took off 3 bases at V and 1 base at J, with 3 bases between the two ends. This CDR3 has 11 residues. The CDR3: CSVDGNYGYTF. The CDR3 bases are TGCAGCGTTGACGGTAACTATGGCTACACCTTC.